These 23 T cell receptor beta chains share one sample of origin, sequenced in a study of blood T cell repertoires in COVID-19. TCRdb's copy holds only in-frame clones and misses some; the assay was immunoSEQ multiplex PCR. The data contain approximately 440,000 clones, roughly 87% of them singletons. The sequencing sample was made of PBMCs or T cells enriched from blood (not recorded which). The receptor set was obtained from a young man who had recovered from COVID-19.

CDR3 loop: CASSPRQGNYGYTF. For the CDR3, the DNA is TGTGCCAGCAGCCCGCGACAGGGGAACTATGGCTACACCTTC. This sequence joins TRBV11-2 and TRBJ1-2, with 8 bases lining up with TRBD1. V was pared by 5 bases and J by 2 bases, with 4 bases of the junction left unmatched. The CDR3 runs to 14 residues. Germline V gene sequence: CDR1 SGHAT, CDR2 FQNNGV.

As for this clone: Other DNA sequences in the same sample also yield this CDR3. V and J are TRBV28 and TRBJ2-3; D is undetermined. Trimming removed 2 bases from V and 3 bases from J, with 3 bases in between. In germline, CDR1 is MDHEN, CDR2 SYDVKM. The CDR3 is made up of 12 amino acids. The CDR3 region is CASSLRTDTQYF. The CDR3 nucleotides read TGTGCCAGCAGTTTACGGACAGATACGCAGTATTTT.

V gene TRBV6-5 combines with J gene TRBJ1-5; D gene ambiguous. The CDR3 runs to 14 residues. Per germline, CDR1 MNHEY and CDR2 SVGAGI. Trimming took 8 bases from V and 3 from J, leaving 14 bases between them. The CDR3 is CASGARGINQPQHF. The CDR3, as DNA: TGTGCCAGCGGAGCACGGGGTATCAATCAGCCCCAGCATTTT.

The V gene is TRBV2, the J gene TRBJ1-2; D is undetermined. V was trimmed by 4 bases and J by 0 bases, leaving 12 bases between them. Germline values: CDR1 SNHLY, CDR2 FYNNEI. The CDR3 runs 15 residues. CDR3 sequence: CASSGVRIANYGYTF. The DNA of the CDR3 is TGTGCCAGCAGTGGAGTGCGGATCGCTAACTATGGCTACACCTTC.

V gene TRBV3-1 (or the pseudogene TRBV3-2) combines with J gene TRBJ1-6; 9 nucleotides align to TRBD1. Germline lookup yields CDR1 LGHDT and CDR2 YNNKEL (reference sequence). V dropped 0 bases and J dropped 10; count of bases not matched to a gene: 4. The CDR3 runs to 15 residues. The DNA for the CDR3 is TGTGCCAGCAGCCAAGACCCGGACAGGGGATCACCCCTCCACTTT. Translated, it gives CASSQDPDRGSPLHF.

There are a few counts of this clone. The chain carries TRBV5-1 and TRBJ2-7; possibly TRBD2 for D (5 bases). Germline-derived CDR1 and CDR2 are SGHRS and YFSETQ. The V and J ends lost 0 bases and 0 bases respectively, with 10 bases between them. The CDR3 consists of 15 residues. As DNA, the CDR3 is TGCGCCAGCAGCTTGGTATCCAGCGGCTCCTACGAGCAGTACTTC. This gives the protein CASSLVSSGSYEQYF.

This chain joins TRBV15 and TRBJ1-3; 7 positions agree with TRBD1. CDR1 is LNHNV and CDR2 is YYDKDF in the germline V gene (reference sequence). Trimming cost V 4 bases and J 9 bases; bases outside gene matches: 12. CDR3 size: 15 residues. CDR3 loop: CATSTIQGRFGTIYF. In nucleotides, the CDR3 is TGTGCCACCAGCACGATACAGGGGCGGTTTGGCACCATATATTTT.

The rearrangement uses TRBV6-1 and TRBJ1-2, with TRBD1 matching 7 bases. J lost 2 bases, V lost 1 base, and 4 bases had no gene match. The CDR3 is made up of 15 amino acids. Germline V lookup: CDR1 MNHNS, CDR2 SASEGT. The CDR3 coding sequence is TGTGCCAGCAGTGAAGTAGGGGGCGGAAACTATGGCTACACCTTC. It yields the protein CASSEVGGGNYGYTF.

The chain combines TRBV3-1 (or the pseudogene TRBV3-2) with TRBJ2-2; TRBD2 aligns across 11 bases. V trimming: 1 base; J trimming: 5 bases; junction bases outside the gene matches: 12. Germline V gene lookup returns CDR1 LGHDT and CDR2 YNNKEL (reference sequence). The length of the CDR3 is 19 residues. The CDR3 reads CASSQGNSGRAVSTGELFF. The CDR3 DNA reads TGTGCCAGCAGCCAAGGAAATAGCGGGAGGGCCGTTTCAACCGGGGAGCTGTTTTTT.

The chain couples TRBV7-2 to TRBJ1-4; D is unresolved. Trimming left V 7 bases short and J 10 bases short, with 22 bases between. This CDR3 region has 15 residues. CDR1 SGHTA and CDR2 FQGNSA come from the germline V gene. The CDR3 DNA follows: TGTGCCAGCAACACCTTAGTTTCTCCAAGCGGAAAACTGTTTTTT. Translated: CASNTLVSPSGKLFF.

The rearrangement uses TRBV13 and TRBJ1-3, with 9 bases that match TRBD1. This CDR3 is built from 14 residues. CDR1 is PRHDT and CDR2 is FYEKMQ in the germline V gene (reference sequence). V gave up 1 base and J gave up 8 bases; unmatched junction bases: 3. The DNA of the CDR3 is TGTGCCAGCAGCTTAGTAGGACAGGGGTACACCATATATTTT. This sequence encodes CASSLVGQGYTIYF.

This clone appeared once. This sequence joins TRBV6-5 and TRBJ1-1, with 9 bases fitting TRBD1. V shed 6 bases, J shed 11 bases, and the junction held 10 bases outside the gene matches. CDR1 and CDR2 from the germline V gene are MNHEY and SVGAGI. The CDR3 contains 13 residues. DNA for the CDR3: TGTGCCAGCAGCGTAGACAGGGGGAAGGGCGCTTTCTTT. This sequence encodes CASSVDRGKGAFF.

The V call is TRBV11-3, the J call TRBJ2-7; 8 bases align to TRBD1. The CDR3 covers 14 residues. Unmatched junction bases numbered 5, after V lost 5 bases and J lost 2 bases. Germline-derived CDR1 and CDR2 are SGHNT and YENEEA. The CDR3 DNA follows: TGTGCCAGCAGCCCAGGACAGGGCCCCTACGAGCAGTACTTC. Its translation is CASSPGQGPYEQYF.

The chain uses TRBV24-1 and TRBJ1-4, with D maybe TRBD1 (6 bases). Germline CDR1 and CDR2: KGHDR and SFDVKD. Trimming took off 0 bases at V and 5 bases at J, with 12 bases between the two ends. The CDR3 runs to 16 residues. The CDR3 bases are TGTGCCACCAGTGATTTGCCGGGTAGGGGGAATGAAAAACTGTTTTTT. Its protein product is CATSDLPGRGNEKLFF.

The J gene is TRBJ2-2, the V gene TRBV11-2; maybe TRBD1 (5 bases). Germline values: CDR1 SGHAT, CDR2 FQNNGV. This CDR3 comprises 17 residues. The V and J ends lost 5 bases and 0 bases respectively, with 16 bases between them. The CDR3 region has the DNA TGTGCCAGCAGCGACCCCCCGGGCAGGGCGAACACCGGGGAGCTGTTTTTT. As protein: CASSDPPGRANTGELFF.

This clone was counted between two and nine times. This sequence joins TRBV28 and TRBJ1-1; D unresolved. V lost 7 bases and J lost 5, with 17 bases in between. This CDR3 contains 14 residues. Germline CDR1 reads MDHEN; CDR2 reads SYDVKM. CDR3 sequence reads: CASITRATRTEAFF. CDR3 coding DNA: TGTGCCAGCATCACGAGGGCCACGAGGACTGAAGCTTTCTTT.

This clone has only one observation. The chain has TRBV3-1 (or the pseudogene TRBV3-2) and TRBJ2-1; D is possibly TRBD1 (6 bases). From germline, CDR1 is LGHDT and CDR2 YNNKEL (reference sequence). The CDR3 consists of 16 residues. V shed 1 base and J shed 3 bases, with 13 bases lying between them. The CDR3 region is CASSQVSDRFYNEQFF. Here the CDR3 DNA reads TGTGCCAGCAGCCAAGTTTCGGACAGATTCTACAATGAGCAGTTCTTC.

This chain uses TRBV11-3 with TRBJ2-7, with D possibly matching TRBD1 (5 bases). Trimming left V 2 bases short and J 7 bases short, with 18 bases between. Germline assignment: CDR1 SGHNT and CDR2 YENEEA. The CDR3 totals 15 residues. CDR3 residues: CASSLYSDGHVEQYF. In DNA form, the CDR3 reads TGTGCCAGCAGCTTATATTCGGACGGACACGTTGAGCAGTACTTC.

This clone has a count of ten or more. The CDR3 reads CASRKTGTGGNTIYF. CDR3 bases: TGTGCCAGCAGGAAAACCGGGACAGGGGGAAACACCATATATTTT. This sequence joins TRBV28 and TRBJ1-3; 9 nucleotides line up with TRBD1. The CDR3 has 15 residues. CDR1 is MDHEN, CDR2 SYDVKM, per germline. The ends lost 6 bases at V and 4 bases at J; junction bases unmatched: 7.

The V call is TRBV6-5, the J call TRBJ2-2, with unresolved D. V lost 10 bases, J lost 4 bases, and 16 bases lay in between. The CDR3 runs 14 residues. Germline-derived CDR1 and CDR2 are MNHEY and SVGAGI. CDR3 DNA: TGTGCCATCAGAAACAGAACCGGCACCGGGGAGCTGTTTTTT. This translates into CAIRNRTGTGELFF.

The CDR3, as DNA: TGCGCCAGCAGCGCGGACAGGGTAGGCGCGAACGAGCAGTACTTC. This encodes CASSADRVGANEQYF. This sequence joins TRBV5-1 and TRBJ2-7; 8 bases are shared with TRBD1. CDR3 length equals 15 residues. The germline gives CDR1 SGHRS, CDR2 YFSETQ. Trimming cost V 4 bases and J 5 bases; bases outside gene matches: 11.

This clone was seen only a few times. CDR3 region: CASSLAAESSYNSPLHF. The CDR3 DNA sequence: TGTGCCAGCAGCTTAGCTGCTGAGAGCTCCTATAATTCACCCCTCCACTTT. This chain connects TRBV11-3 to TRBJ1-6; D is uncertain. Germline lookup yields CDR1 SGHNT and CDR2 YENEEA. CDR3 length: 17 amino acids. Trimming cost V 1 base and J 0 bases, with 10 bases left between them.

The rearrangement links TRBV9 to TRBJ2-3; possibly TRBD2 for D (5 bases). The length of the CDR3 is 16 residues. Germline CDR1 is SGDLS and CDR2 is YYNGEE. Trimming pared 3 bases from V and 2 bases from J, leaving 16 bases between. The DNA of the CDR3 is TGTGCCAGCAGCGCCGATACTAGGGCCAACACAGATACGCAGTATTTT. Translation gives CASSADTRANTDTQYF.